This T cell receptor beta chain was profiled in a study of Ad26.COV2.S vaccination and SARS-CoV-2 variants. This table comes from immunoSEQ multiplex PCR, and its TCRdb copy is limited to in-frame clones, with some not included. The profile covers around 300,000 clones, with approximately 87% appearing a single time and 4.5% to 7% taken by the ten largest. The germline V and J ends were trimmed by 4 bases and 4 bases, with 11 bases remaining between them. The germline V gene encodes CDR1 SGHRS and CDR2 YFSETQ. The CDR3 has 14 amino acids. Noted treatment: around 19 received Ad26.COV2.S at low or high dose, single or two shots; several received placebo; per-sample allocation not given. Samples came from day 63 after the first vaccine or placebo injection.

The rearrangement links TRBV5-1 to TRBJ1-4; D not certain. This material consisted of peripheral blood, taken in a trial of Ad26.COV2.S vaccine versus placebo. The sequence was obtained from a person between 18 and 65 years old who received the Ad26.COV2.S COVID-19 vaccine or a placebo. The CDR3 DNA reads as TGCGCCAGCAGCGCCGTTATGAGTAATGAAAAACTGTTTTTT. Translating it yields CASSAVMSNEKLFF.